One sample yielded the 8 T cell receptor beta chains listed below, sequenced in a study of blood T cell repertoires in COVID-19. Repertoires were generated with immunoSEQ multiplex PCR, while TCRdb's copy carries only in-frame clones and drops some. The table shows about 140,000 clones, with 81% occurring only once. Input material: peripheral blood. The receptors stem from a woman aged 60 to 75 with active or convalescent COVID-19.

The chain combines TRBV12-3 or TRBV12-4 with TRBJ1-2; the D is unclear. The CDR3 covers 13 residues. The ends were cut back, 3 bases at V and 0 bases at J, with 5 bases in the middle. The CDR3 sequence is CASSLATNYGYTF. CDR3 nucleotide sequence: TGTGCCAGCAGTTTGGCCACTAACTATGGCTACACCTTC.

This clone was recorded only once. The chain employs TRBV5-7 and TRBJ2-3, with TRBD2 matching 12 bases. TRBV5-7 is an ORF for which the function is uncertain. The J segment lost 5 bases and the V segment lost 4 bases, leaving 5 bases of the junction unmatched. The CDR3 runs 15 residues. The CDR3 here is CASSPGLAGGDTQYF. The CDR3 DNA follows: TGTGCCAGCAGCCCGGGACTAGCGGGTGGAGATACGCAGTATTTT.

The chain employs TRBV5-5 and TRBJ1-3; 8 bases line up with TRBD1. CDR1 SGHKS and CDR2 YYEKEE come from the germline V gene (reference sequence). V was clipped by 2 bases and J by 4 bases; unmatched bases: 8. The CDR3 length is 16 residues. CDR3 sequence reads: CASSFEPGGTGNTIYF. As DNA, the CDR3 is TGTGCCAGCAGCTTTGAACCAGGGGGCACCGGAAACACCATATATTTT. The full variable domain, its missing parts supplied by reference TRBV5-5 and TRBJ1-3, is DAGVTQSPTHLIKTRGQQVTLRCSPISGHKSVSWYQQVLGQGPQFIFQYYEKEERGRGNFPDRFSARQFPNYSSELNVNALLLGDSALYLCASSFEPGGTGNTIYFGEGSWLTVV.

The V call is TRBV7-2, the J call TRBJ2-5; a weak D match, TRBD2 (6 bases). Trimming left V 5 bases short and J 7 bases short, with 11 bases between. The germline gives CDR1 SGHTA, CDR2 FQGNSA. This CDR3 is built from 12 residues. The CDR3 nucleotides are TGTGCCAGCAGCACGACCGGGGGGACCCAGTACTTC. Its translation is CASSTTGGTQYF.

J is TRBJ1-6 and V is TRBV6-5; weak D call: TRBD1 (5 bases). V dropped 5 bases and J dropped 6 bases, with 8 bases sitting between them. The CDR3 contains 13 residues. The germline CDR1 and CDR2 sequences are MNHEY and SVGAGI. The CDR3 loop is CASSPGGNSPLHF. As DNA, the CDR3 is TGTGCCAGCAGTCCCGGGGGTAATTCACCCCTCCACTTT.

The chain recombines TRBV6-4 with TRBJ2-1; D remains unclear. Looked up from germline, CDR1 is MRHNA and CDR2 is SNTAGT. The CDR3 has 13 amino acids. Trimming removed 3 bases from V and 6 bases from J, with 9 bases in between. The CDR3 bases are TGTGCCAGCAGTGAAAGTGAGGTCAATGAGCAGTTCTTC. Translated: CASSESEVNEQFF.

For the CDR3, the DNA is TGTGCCAGCAGCCAACAACGGGCAGGGCCCGCTAACTATGGCTACACCTTC. Translated: CASSQQRAGPANYGYTF. V is TRBV14 and J is TRBJ1-2, with D possibly being TRBD1 (5 bases). V was shortened by 2 bases and J by 0 bases, with 16 bases between the two germline ends. Germline lookup yields CDR1 SGHDN and CDR2 FVKESK. This CDR3 is 17 amino acids long. Supplemented by reference TRBV14 and TRBJ1-2, the full variable domain reads EAGVTQFPSHSVIEKGQTVTLRCDPISGHDNLYWYRRVMGKEIKFLLHFVKESKQDESGMPNNRFLAERTGGTYSTLKVQPAELEDSGVYFCASSQQRAGPANYGYTFGSGTRLTVV.

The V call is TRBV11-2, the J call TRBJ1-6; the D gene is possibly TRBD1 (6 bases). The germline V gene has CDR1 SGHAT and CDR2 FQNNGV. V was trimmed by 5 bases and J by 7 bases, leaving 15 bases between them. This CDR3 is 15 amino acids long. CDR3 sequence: CASSPQGDPNSPLHF. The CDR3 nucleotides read TGTGCCAGCAGCCCACAGGGTGACCCAAATTCACCCCTCCACTTT. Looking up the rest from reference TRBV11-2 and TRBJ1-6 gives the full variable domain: EAGVAQSPRYKIIEKRQSVAFWCNPISGHATLYWYQQILGQGPKLLIQFQNNGVVDDSQLPKDRFSAERLKGVDSTLKIQPAKLEDSAVYLCASSPQGDPNSPLHFGNGTRLTVT.